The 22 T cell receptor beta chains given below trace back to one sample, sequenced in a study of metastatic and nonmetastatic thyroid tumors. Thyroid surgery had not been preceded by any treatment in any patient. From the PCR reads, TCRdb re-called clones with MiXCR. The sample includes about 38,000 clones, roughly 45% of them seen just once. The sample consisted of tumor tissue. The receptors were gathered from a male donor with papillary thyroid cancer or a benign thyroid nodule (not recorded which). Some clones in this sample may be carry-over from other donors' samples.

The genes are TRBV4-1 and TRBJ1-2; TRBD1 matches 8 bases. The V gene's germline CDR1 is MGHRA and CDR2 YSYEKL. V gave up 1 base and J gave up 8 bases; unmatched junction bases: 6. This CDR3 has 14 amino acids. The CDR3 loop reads CASSQVGTGGGYTF. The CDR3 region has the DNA TGCGCCAGCAGCCAAGTAGGGACAGGAGGGGGCTACACCTTC.

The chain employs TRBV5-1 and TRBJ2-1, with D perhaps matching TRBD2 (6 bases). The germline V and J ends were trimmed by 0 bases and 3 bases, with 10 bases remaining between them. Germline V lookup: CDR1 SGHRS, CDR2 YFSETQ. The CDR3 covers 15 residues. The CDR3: CASSLEGRDYNEQFF. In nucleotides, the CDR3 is TGCGCCAGCAGCTTGGAAGGGCGGGACTACAATGAGCAGTTCTTC.

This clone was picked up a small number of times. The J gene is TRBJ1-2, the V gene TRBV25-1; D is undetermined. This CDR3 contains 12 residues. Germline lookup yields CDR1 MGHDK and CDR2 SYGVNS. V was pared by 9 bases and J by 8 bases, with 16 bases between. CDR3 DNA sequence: TGTGCCAGACCACACAGAGATAGAGGCTACACCTTC. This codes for CARPHRDRGYTF.

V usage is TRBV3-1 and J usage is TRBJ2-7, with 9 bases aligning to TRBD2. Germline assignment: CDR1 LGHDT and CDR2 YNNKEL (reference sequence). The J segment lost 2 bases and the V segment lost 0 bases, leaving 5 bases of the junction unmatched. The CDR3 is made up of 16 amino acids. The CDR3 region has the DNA TGTGCCAGCAGCCAAGAAAGACTAGCGGCAACCTACGAGCAGTACTTC. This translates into CASSQERLAATYEQYF.

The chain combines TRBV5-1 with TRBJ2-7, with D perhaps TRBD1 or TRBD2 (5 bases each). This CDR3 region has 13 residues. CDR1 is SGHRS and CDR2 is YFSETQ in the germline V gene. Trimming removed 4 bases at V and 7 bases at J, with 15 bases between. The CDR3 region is CASSTGALYEQYF. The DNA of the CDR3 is TGCGCCAGCAGCACCGGGGCCCTGTATGAGCAGTACTTC.

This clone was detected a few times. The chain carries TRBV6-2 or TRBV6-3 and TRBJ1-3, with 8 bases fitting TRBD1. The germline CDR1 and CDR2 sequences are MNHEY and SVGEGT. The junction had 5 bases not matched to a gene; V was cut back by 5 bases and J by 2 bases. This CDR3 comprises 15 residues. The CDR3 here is CASSDPTGAGNTIYF. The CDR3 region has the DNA TGTGCCAGCAGTGACCCGACAGGGGCTGGAAACACCATATATTTT.

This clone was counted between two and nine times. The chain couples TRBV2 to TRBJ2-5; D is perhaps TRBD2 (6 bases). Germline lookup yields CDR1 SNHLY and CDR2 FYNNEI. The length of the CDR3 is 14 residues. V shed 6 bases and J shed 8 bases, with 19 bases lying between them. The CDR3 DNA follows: TGTGCCAGCAGGCAGGAGGGAGTATACAGCACCCAGTACTTC. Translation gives CASRQEGVYSTQYF. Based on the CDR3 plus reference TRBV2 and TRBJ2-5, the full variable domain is EPEVTQTPSHQVTQMGQEVILRCVPISNHLYFYWYRQILGQKVEFLVSFYNNEISEKSEIFDDQFSVERPDGSNFTLKIRSTKLEDSAMYFCASRQEGVYSTQYFGPGTRLLVL.

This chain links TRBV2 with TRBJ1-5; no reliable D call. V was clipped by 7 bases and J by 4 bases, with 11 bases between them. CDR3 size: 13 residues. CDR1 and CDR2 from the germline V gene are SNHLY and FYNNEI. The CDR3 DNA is TGTGCCAGCATTGATGACCGAAATCAGCCCCAGCATTTT. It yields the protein CASIDDRNQPQHF.

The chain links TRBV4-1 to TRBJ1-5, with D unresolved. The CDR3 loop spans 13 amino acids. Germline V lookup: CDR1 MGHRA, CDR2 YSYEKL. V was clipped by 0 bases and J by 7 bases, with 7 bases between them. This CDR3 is CASSQEGGQPQHF. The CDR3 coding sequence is TGCGCCAGCAGCCAAGAAGGTGGCCAGCCCCAGCATTTT.

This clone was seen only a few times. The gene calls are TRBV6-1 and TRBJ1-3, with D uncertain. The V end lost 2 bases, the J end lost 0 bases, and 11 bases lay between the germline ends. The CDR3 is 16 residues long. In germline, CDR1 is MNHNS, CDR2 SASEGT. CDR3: CASSELGQVSGNTIYF. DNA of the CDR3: TGTGCCAGCAGTGAATTAGGGCAGGTCTCTGGAAACACCATATATTTT.

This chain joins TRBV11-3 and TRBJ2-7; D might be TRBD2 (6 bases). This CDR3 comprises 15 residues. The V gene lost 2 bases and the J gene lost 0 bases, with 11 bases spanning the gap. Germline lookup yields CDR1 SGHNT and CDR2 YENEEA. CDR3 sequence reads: CASSLSPGLSYEQYF. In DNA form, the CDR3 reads TGTGCCAGCAGCTTAAGCCCGGGACTCTCCTACGAGCAGTACTTC. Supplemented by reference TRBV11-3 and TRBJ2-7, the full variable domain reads EAGVVQSPRYKIIEKKQPVAFWCNPISGHNTLYWYLQNLGQGPELLIRYENEEAVDDSQLPKDRFSAERLKGVDSTLKIQPAELGDSAVYLCASSLSPGLSYEQYFGPGTRLTVT.

CDR3 coding DNA: TGTGCCAGCAGCAATACAGGGTCTGGCAATCAGCCCCAGCATTTT. Amino acids: CASSNTGSGNQPQHF. This chain links TRBV7-2 with TRBJ1-5; tentative D call: TRBD1 (6 bases). The CDR3 is 15 amino acids. Germline V gene data show CDR1 as SGHTA and CDR2 as FQGNSA. Trimming shortened V by 5 bases and J by 2 bases, and 13 bases separated the two germline ends.

The CDR3 bases are TGCGCCAGCAGCCAAACCCCCCAGGGGCGCAATCAGCCCCAGCATTTT. Translated: CASSQTPQGRNQPQHF. The V and J genes are TRBV4-1 and TRBJ1-5; possibly TRBD1 for D (6 bases). CDR3 size: 16 residues. V lost 2 bases, J lost 2 bases, and 13 bases lay in between. The germline V gene has CDR1 MGHRA and CDR2 YSYEKL.

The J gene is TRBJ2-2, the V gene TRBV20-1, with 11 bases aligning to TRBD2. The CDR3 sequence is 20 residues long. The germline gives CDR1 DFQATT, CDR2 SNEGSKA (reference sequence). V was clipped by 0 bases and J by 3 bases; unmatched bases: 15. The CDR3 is CSARDLLAGVTEAYTGELFF. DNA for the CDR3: TGCAGTGCTAGAGATCTACTAGCGGGAGTAACAGAGGCCTACACCGGGGAGCTGTTTTTT.

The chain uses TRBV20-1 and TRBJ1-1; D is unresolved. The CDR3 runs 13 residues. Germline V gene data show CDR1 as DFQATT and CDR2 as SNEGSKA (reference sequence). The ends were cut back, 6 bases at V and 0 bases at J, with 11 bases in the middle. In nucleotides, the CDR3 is TGCAGTGCCGCTTGGACGGTGAACACTGAAGCTTTCTTT. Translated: CSAAWTVNTEAFF.

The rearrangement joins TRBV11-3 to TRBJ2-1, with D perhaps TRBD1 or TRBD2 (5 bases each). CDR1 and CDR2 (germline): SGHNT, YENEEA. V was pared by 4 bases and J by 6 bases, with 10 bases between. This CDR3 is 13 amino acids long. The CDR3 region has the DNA TGTGCCAGCAGCTCCTATGGGGGCAATGAGCAGTTCTTC. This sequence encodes CASSSYGGNEQFF.

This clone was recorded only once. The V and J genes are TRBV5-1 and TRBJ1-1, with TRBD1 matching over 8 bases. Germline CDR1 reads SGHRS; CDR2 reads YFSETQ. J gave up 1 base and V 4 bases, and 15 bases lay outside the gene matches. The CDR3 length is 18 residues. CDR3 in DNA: TGCGCCAGCAGCCATACGGGGCAGGGGGCCAAACCGAACACTGAAGCTTTCTTT. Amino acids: CASSHTGQGAKPNTEAFF.

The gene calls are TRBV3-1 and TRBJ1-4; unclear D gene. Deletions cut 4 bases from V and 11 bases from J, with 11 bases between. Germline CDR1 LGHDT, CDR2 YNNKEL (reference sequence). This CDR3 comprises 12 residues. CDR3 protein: CASSREEEKLFF. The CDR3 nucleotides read TGTGCCAGCAGCCGAGAGGAGGAGAAACTGTTTTTT.

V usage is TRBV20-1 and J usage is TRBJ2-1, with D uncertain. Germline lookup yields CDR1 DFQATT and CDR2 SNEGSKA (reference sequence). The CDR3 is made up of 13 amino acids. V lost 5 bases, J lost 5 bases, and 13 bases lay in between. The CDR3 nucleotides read TGCAGTGCTCCCTCCGTGGTTGACAATGAGCAGTTCTTC. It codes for CSAPSVVDNEQFF.

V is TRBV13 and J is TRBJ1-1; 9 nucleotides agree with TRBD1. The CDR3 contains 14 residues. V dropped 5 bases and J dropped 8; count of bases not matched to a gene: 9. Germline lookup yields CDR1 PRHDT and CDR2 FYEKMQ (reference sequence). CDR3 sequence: CASSPSTGGREAFF. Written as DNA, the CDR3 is TGTGCCAGCAGCCCTTCGACAGGGGGAAGAGAAGCTTTCTTT.

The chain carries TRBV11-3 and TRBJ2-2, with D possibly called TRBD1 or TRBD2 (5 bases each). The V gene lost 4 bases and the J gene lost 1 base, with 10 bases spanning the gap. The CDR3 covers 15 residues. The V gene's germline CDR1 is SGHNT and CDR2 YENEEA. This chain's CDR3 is CASSSGRLNTGELFF. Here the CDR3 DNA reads TGTGCCAGCAGCTCGGGACGGTTGAACACCGGGGAGCTGTTTTTT.

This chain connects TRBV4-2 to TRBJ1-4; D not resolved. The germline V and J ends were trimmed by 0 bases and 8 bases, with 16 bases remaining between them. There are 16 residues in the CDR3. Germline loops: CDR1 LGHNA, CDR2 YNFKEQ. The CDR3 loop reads CASSQDKNAGKEKLFF. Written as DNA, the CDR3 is TGTGCCAGCAGCCAAGATAAAAATGCCGGAAAGGAAAAACTGTTTTTT.